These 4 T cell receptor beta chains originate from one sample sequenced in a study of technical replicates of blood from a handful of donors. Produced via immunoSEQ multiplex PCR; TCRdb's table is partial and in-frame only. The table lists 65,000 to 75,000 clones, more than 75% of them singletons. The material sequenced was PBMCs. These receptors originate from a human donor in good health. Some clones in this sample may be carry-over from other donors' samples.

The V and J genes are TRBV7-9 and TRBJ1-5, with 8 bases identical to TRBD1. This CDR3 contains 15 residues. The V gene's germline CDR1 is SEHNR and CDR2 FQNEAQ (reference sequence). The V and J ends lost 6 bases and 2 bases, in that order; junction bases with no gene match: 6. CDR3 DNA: TGTGCCAGCAGTCGCGCGACAGGGGGCAATCAGCCCCAGCATTTT. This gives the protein CASSRATGGNQPQHF.

The DNA of the CDR3 is TGTGCCAGCAGCCCCGAGGGGGCCGGGGCCTATAATTCACCCCTCCACTTT. Amino acid sequence: CASSPEGAGAYNSPLHF. The chain recombines TRBV5-4 with TRBJ1-6; 7 bases match TRBD1. The trim removed 4 bases at V and 2 bases at J, leaving 9 bases unmatched. The CDR3 covers 17 residues. Germline values: CDR1 SGHNT, CDR2 YYREEE (reference sequence).

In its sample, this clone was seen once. The CDR3: CASSPTAGAGEQYF. The CDR3 nucleotides read TGCGCCAGCAGCCCGACCGCGGGGGCGGGGGAGCAGTACTTC. The chain employs TRBV5-1 and TRBJ2-7; possibly TRBD2 for D (7 bases). Germline loops: CDR1 SGHRS, CDR2 YFSETQ. V gave up 4 bases and J gave up 7 bases, with 18 bases separating them. The CDR3 sequence is 14 residues long.

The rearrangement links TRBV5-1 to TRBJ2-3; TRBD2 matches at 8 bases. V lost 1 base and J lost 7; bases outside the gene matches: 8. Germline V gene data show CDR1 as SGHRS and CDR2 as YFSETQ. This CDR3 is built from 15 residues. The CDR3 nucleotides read TGCGCCAGCAGCTTGATTAGCGGGGAACCTTATACGCAGTATTTT. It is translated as CASSLISGEPYTQYF.